This record covers a single T cell receptor beta chain. This clonotype was counted many times. Which antigen it targets is not known. No base qualities exist here, and no much larger clone lies one base off it. In this study, sorted CD4+ and CD8+ T cells from the blood of healthy subjects and of severe aplastic anemia patients had their TCR repertoires deep-sequenced. Ficoll-Paque density gradient centrifugation was used to isolate peripheral blood mononuclear cells. Before DNA extraction, CD4+ and CD8+ T cells were sorted by FACS or by magnetic beads. Profiling of TCR beta VDJ combinations and CDR3 sequences used genomic DNA as the template. TCR repertoire sequencing was run on an Illumina HiSeq 2000. On the authors' methods: Repertoire assessment relied on Simpson's diversity index, CDR3 size and DJ length profiles, and TRBV/TRBJ rearrangement plots. The most abundant DNA sequence in the deep sequencing data was taken as the immunodominant clone. CDR3 amino acid sequences were checked for sharing between subjects and were compared against published repertoires and the VDJdb database. TCRdb redid the processing of the public reads, applying fastp at Q25 and MiXCR, and retained in-frame beta chains. Under each unique CDR3 protein, matching rows form one entry showing the most common genes and DNA. What appears here as the V and J calls and clone size reflects TCRdb's work, not the paper's. This sample gives some 150,000 distinct CDR3 sequences in total; more than 35% of them show up just once. 7.5% to 9.5% of the sample belongs to the ten largest clones.

The sample belongs to a study of CD8+CD57+ T cells in acquired aplastic anemia (dated by TCRdb to 2016 to 2019). Regarding the research as a whole: A mean of approximately 3 ug of DNA, ranging from roughly 0.19 to 30 ug, was extracted from sorted CD4+ and CD8+ cells. Mean read counts for healthy donor samples were about 10 million for CD4+ cells and around 11 million for CD8+ cells.

Trimming costs V 7 bases and J 2 bases, and their ends lie 16 bases apart. The CDR3 runs 15 amino acids, cysteine and phenylalanine included. Only the CDR3 portion is preserved as DNA: 45 bases, with reading frame beginning at the first base. Study-wide findings and limitations: Twenty-nine CD8+ CDR3 sequences were shared between patients and controls but appeared highly expressed in patients and within their immunodominant clones. Between patients and healthy controls, no significant difference in CD8+ Simpson's diversity was found (P=0.060).

The sequence was collected from a human donor in good health, serving as a control. Sample: sorted CD4+, CD8+, or CD8+CD57+ T cells (not recorded which) from PBMCs. The V and J genes are TRBV12-3 or TRBV12-4 and TRBJ2-3; perhaps TRBD1 is the D gene, with 8 bases matching. The base sequence is TGTGCCAGCACTATACAGGGGGGGCCCACAGATACGCAGTATTTT. Protein translation: CASTIQGGPTDTQYF.